This passage covers 9 T cell receptor beta chains from one sample sequenced in a study of T cell repertoires in aging, cancer and after chemotherapy. Peripheral blood genomic DNA, not sorted cells or RNA, was the template. Rearranged V-D-J TRB sequences were amplified with a mixed TRB-A/B primer pool. Each CDR3 protein gets one entry after TCRdb re-called the multiplex PCR reads with MiXCR. The sample includes some 2,000 distinct CDR3 sequences, 20% to 25% of them seen just once. Source material: blood. The origin of the receptors is a human donor with a solid tumor.

By frequency in the sample, this clonotype is large. The chain combines TRBV6-5 with TRBJ2-7, with 11 bases lining up with TRBD2. This CDR3 spans 15 amino acids. Unmatched junction bases numbered 10, after V lost 6 bases and J lost 6 bases. Germline V gene sequence: CDR1 MNHEY, CDR2 SVGAGI. CDR3 region: CASRGPGLAASEQYF. DNA of the CDR3: TGTGCCAGCAGGGGTCCGGGACTAGCGGCCTCCGAGCAGTACTTC.

This sequence joins TRBV7-2 and TRBJ2-5; D is undetermined. CDR1 and CDR2 (germline): SGHTA, FQGNSA. This CDR3 has 13 residues. V dropped 5 bases and J dropped 5 bases, with 12 bases sitting between them. This CDR3 reads CASSPGRQETQYF. CDR3 nucleotide sequence: TGTGCCAGCAGCCCTGGCAGGCAGGAGACCCAGTACTTC.

V usage is TRBV12-3 or TRBV12-4 and J usage is TRBJ2-7; a possible D gene is TRBD2 (5 bases). The CDR3 consists of 14 residues. Trimming left V 3 bases short and J 6 bases short, with 15 bases between. The CDR3 nucleotides are TGTGCCAGCAGTTTCGGCGGGTCGACCCTCGAGCAGTACTTC. Translation gives CASSFGGSTLEQYF.

By frequency in the sample, this clonotype is medium-sized. V and J are TRBV15 and TRBJ1-4; no firm D call. This CDR3 has 14 amino acids. V lost 1 base, J lost 4 bases, and 7 bases lay in between. The V gene's germline CDR1 is LNHNV and CDR2 YYDKDF (reference sequence). The CDR3 region has the DNA TGTGCCACCAGCAGAGGAATTTTTAATGAAAAACTGTTTTTT. Translation: CATSRGIFNEKLFF.

By share, this clonotype counts as medium-sized. The DNA is omitted, as the CDR3 cannot be located on it reliably, and the CDR3 follows TCRdb's listing. The chain carries TRBV19 and TRBJ2-5. The CDR3 region is 13 residues in length, termini included. From germline, CDR1 is LNHDA and CDR2 SQIVND (reference sequence). The CDR3 region is CASSFLAEETQYF.

The chain combines TRBV27 with TRBJ2-1, with 8 bases matching TRBD2. The CDR3 is 18 residues long. J gave up 13 bases and V 2 bases, and 22 bases lay outside the gene matches. Germline V lookup: CDR1 MNHEY, CDR2 SMNVEV (reference sequence). CDR3 protein: CASSLRGGRPLHQETQFF. For the CDR3, the DNA is TGTGCCAGCAGTTTACGGGGGGGGCGCCCTCTACATCAAGAGACCCAGTTCTTC.

Within the sample, this clonotype is medium-sized. V and J are TRBV20-1 and TRBJ2-5, with TRBD2 matching over 7 bases. Trimming cost V 3 bases and J 5 bases; bases outside gene matches: 9. This CDR3 has 14 residues. Looked up from germline, CDR1 is DFQATT and CDR2 is SNEGSKA (reference sequence). Here the CDR3 DNA reads TGCAGTGCTAGGTTGGCGGGAGTCGTCGAGACCCAGTACTTC. Translated: CSARLAGVVETQYF.

V is TRBV7-2 and J is TRBJ1-2; the D is unclear. V lost 3 bases and J 5 bases, leaving 10 bases between the germline ends. This CDR3 is 13 amino acids long. From germline, CDR1 is SGHTA and CDR2 FQGNSA. The CDR3 DNA is TGTGCCAGCAGCTTTTCGAGCTCGTATGGCTACACCTTC. Translated, it gives CASSFSSSYGYTF.

This chain uses TRBV18 with TRBJ1-2, with D possibly matching TRBD1 (5 bases). CDR1 KGHSH and CDR2 LQKENI come from the germline V gene. CDR3 length: 15 residues. Trimming shortened V by 4 bases and J by 0 bases, and 12 bases separated the two germline ends. The CDR3 is CASSLGTDSNYGYTF. CDR3 nucleotide sequence: TGTGCCAGCTCACTCGGGACGGATTCTAACTATGGCTACACCTTC.